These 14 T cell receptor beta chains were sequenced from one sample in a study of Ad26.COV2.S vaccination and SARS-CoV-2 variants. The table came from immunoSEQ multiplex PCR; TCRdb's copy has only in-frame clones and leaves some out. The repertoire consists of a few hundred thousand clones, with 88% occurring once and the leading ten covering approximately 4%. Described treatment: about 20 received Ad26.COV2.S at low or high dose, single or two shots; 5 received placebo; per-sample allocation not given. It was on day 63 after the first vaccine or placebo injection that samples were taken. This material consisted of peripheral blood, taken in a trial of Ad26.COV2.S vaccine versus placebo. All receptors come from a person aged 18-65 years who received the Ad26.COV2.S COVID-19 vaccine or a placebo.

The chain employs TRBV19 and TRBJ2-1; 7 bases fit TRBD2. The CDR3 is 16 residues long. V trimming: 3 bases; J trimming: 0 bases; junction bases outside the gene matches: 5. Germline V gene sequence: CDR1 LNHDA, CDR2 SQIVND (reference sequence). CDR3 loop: CASSIGDYSSYNEQFF. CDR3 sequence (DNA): TGTGCCAGTAGTATCGGGGACTATAGCTCCTACAATGAGCAGTTCTTC. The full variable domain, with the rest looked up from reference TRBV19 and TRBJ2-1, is DGGITQSPKYLFRKEGQNVTLSCEQNLNHDAMYWYRQDPGQGLRLIYYSQIVNDFQKGDIAEGYSVSREKKESFPLTVTSAQKNPTAFYLCASSIGDYSSYNEQFFGPGTRLTVL.

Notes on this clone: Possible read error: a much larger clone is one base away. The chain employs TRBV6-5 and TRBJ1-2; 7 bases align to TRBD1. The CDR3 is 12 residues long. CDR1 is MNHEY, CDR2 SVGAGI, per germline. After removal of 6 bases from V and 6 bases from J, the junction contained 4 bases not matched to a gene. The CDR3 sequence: CASSLTGDGYTF. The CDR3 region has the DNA TGTGCCAGCAGCCTTACAGGGGATGGCTACACCTTC.

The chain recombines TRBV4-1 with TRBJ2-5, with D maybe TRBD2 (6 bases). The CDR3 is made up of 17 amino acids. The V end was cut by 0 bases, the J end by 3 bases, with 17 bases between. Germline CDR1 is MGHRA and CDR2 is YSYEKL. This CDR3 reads CASSQDVSAGSEETQYF. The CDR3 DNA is TGCGCCAGCAGCCAAGATGTTAGCGCGGGGTCGGAAGAGACCCAGTACTTC.

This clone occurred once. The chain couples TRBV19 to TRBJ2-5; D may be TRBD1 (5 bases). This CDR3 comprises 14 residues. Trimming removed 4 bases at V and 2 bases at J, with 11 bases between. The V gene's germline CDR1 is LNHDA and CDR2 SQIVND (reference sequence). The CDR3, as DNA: TGTGCCAGTAGTACCCTCCAGGGTCAAGAGACCCAGTACTTC. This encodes CASSTLQGQETQYF. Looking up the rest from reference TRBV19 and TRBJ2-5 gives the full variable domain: DGGITQSPKYLFRKEGQNVTLSCEQNLNHDAMYWYRQDPGQGLRLIYYSQIVNDFQKGDIAEGYSVSREKKESFPLTVTSAQKNPTAFYLCASSTLQGQETQYFGPGTRLLVL.

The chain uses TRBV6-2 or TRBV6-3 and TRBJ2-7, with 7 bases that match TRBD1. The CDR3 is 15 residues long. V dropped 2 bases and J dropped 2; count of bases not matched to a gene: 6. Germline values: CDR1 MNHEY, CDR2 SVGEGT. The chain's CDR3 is CASSYRDSATYEQYF. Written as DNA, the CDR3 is TGTGCCAGCAGTTACCGGGACAGTGCTACCTACGAGCAGTACTTC.

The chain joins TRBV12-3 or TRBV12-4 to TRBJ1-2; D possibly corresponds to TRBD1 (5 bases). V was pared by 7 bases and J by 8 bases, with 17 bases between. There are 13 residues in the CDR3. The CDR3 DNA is TGTGCCAGCATGGGGACTCCGGTTGGGGGCTACACCTTC. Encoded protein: CASMGTPVGGYTF.

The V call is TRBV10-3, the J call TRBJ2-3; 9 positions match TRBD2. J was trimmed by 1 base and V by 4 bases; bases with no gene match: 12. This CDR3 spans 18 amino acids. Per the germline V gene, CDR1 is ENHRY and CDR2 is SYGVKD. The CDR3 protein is CAISVGSGGPKGTDTQYF. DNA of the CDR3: TGTGCCATCAGTGTGGGTAGCGGGGGCCCTAAGGGCACAGATACGCAGTATTTT.

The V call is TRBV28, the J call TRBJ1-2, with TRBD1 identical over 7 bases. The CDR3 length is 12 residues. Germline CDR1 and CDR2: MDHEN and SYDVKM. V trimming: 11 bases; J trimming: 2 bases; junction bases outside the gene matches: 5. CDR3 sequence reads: CAGKTGNYGYTF. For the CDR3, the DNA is TGTGCCGGAAAGACAGGGAACTATGGCTACACCTTC.

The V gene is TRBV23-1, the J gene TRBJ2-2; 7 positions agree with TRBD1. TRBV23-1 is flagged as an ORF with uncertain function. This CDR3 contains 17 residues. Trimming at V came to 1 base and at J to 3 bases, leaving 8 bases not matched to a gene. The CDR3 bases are TGCGCCAGCAGTCAATATTCCCGGGACAGTTACACCGGGGAGCTGTTTTTT. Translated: CASSQYSRDSYTGELFF.

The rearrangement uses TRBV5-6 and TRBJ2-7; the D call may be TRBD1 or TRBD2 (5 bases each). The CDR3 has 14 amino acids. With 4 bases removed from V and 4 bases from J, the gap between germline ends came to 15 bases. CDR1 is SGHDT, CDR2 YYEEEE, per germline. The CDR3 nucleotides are TGTGCCAGCAGCCTCTCAGGGAGACGTTACGAGCAGTACTTC. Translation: CASSLSGRRYEQYF.

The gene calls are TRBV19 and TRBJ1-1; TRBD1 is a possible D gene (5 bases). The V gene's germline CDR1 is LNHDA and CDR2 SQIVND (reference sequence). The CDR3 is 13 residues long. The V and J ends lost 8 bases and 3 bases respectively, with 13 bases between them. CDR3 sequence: CASGTWGHTEAFF. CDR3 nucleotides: TGTGCCAGTGGCACGTGGGGACACACTGAAGCTTTCTTT.

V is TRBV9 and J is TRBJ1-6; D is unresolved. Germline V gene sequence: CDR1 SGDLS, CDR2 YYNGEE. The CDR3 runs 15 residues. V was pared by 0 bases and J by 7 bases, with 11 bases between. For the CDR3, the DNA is TGTGCCAGCAGCGTAGGGGCCGAAGAAAATTCACCCCTCCACTTT. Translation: CASSVGAEENSPLHF. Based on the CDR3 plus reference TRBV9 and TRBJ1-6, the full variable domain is DSGVTQTPKHLITATGQRVTLRCSPRSGDLSVYWYQQSLDQGLQFLIQYYNGEERAKGNILERFSAQQFPDLHSELNLSSLELGDSALYFCASSVGAEENSPLHFGNGTRLTVT.

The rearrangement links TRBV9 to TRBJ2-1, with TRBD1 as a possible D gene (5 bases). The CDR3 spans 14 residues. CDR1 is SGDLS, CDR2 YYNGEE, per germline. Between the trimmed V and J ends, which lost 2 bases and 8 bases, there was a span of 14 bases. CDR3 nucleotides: TGTGCCAGCAGCGTCTTGACAGAAGCTGATGAGCAGTTCTTC. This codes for CASSVLTEADEQFF.

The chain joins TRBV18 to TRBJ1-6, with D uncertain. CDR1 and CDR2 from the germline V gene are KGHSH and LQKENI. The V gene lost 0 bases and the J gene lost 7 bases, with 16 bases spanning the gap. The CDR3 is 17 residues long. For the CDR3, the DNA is TGTGCCAGCTCACCACCACCCACCGCTAGTAGCAATTCACCCCTCCACTTT. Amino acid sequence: CASSPPPTASSNSPLHF.